Described below is a single TCR beta chain sequence and its context. Its antigen remains unknown. Assay: immunoSEQ multiplex PCR; the TCRdb copy retains only in-frame clones and omits some. The sample contains approximately 70,000 clones, 75% to 95% of which appear only once. The CDR3 loop spans 16 amino acids. Germline CDR1 and CDR2: LGHNA and YSLEER. Trimming cost V 1 base and J 5 bases, with 17 bases left between them. Sampling times: baseline, cycle 4 day 1, cycle 7 day 1. The sample belongs to a study of OX40 agonist ivuxolimab in advanced cancers. The study's findings and limits: The study observed clonal expansion of CD4+ and CD8+ blood T cells by week 6 at 0.1 to 3.0 mg/kg. The work left the antigen specificity of expanded peripheral T cells undetermined.

Sequencing was performed on CD4+ or CD8+ T cells sorted from blood, taken in a trial of the OX40 agonist ivuxolimab. The chain links TRBV4-3 to TRBJ1-2; a weak D match, TRBD1 (6 bases). The sequence was collected from an adult with an advanced solid tumor such as melanoma, head and neck, liver or kidney cancer. CDR3 residues: CASSQVGGAGDYGYTF. The DNA for the CDR3 is TGCGCCAGCAGCCAAGTTGGGGGGGCCGGGGATTATGGCTACACCTTC.